This T cell receptor (beta chain) was captured by sequencing in a study of cytomegalovirus exposure and HLA in healthy donors. Per germline, CDR1 SGHNT and CDR2 YYREEE (reference sequence). The CDR3 is 15 residues long. The junction had 8 bases not matched to a gene; V was cut back by 4 bases and J by 3 bases. PCR was performed using 60 Vbeta and 13 Jbeta primers. The data were produced by immunoSEQ multiplex PCR, yet TCRdb's version contains in-frame clones alone and is incomplete. The sample lists 150,000 to 200,000 clones, more than 60% occurring once. Sequencing was performed on PBMCs. This clonotype originated in a man aged 18 to 30 in good health and CMV-seronegative. This chain joins TRBV5-4 and TRBJ2-5; TRBD1 matches 8 bases. In DNA, the CDR3 is TGTGCCAGCAGCCCCAGACAGGGGCGGGAAGAGACCCAGTACTTC. This encodes CASSPRQGREETQYF.